The clone carrying this T cell receptor beta chain was picked up one time. The data originate from a study of blood T cell repertoires in COVID-19. Study overall: The United States, Italy and Spain provided the acute and convalescent COVID-19 samples. PBMCs, B-cell-depleted T cells, or T cells provided the cDNA or gDNA that made up the material.

As handled by the study authors: Amplified reference gene primers provided the basis for estimating nucleated cell counts. Assay: immunoSEQ multiplex PCR; the TCRdb copy retains only in-frame clones and omits some. For V, J and clone size, that table is used; D and trimming come from the DNA. The sample has 74,000 or so clones, approximately 88% seen once. The clonotype was recovered from a human donor in a cohort sampled during active COVID-19. Material: peripheral blood.

Written as DNA, the CDR3 is TGCGCCAGCAGCCAAGATTCTCCGGGGGAGACCCAGTACTTC. It is translated as CASSQDSPGETQYF. This chain links TRBV4-3 with TRBJ2-5; TRBD2 is a possible D gene (5 bases). CDR3 size: 14 residues. Trimming shortened V by 0 bases and J by 5 bases, and 10 bases separated the two germline ends. Germline CDR1 LGHNA, CDR2 YSLEER.